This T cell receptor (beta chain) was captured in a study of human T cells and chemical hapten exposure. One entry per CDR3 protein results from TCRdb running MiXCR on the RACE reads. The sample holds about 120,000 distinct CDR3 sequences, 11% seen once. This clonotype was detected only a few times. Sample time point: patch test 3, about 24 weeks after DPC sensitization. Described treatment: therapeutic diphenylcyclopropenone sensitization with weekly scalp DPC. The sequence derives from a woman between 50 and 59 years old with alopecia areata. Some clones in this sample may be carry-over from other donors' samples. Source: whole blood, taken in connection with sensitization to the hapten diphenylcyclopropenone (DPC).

DNA of the CDR3: TGTGCCAGCACCATTGGGGGGGGAGGGAACACTGAAGCTTTCTTT. This codes for CASTIGGGGNTEAFF. The chain uses TRBV2 and TRBJ1-1; D is perhaps TRBD1 (5 bases). CDR1 and CDR2 from the germline V gene are SNHLY and FYNNEI. V was clipped by 7 bases and J by 1 base, with 16 bases between them. This CDR3 region has 15 residues.